This TCR beta chain is drawn from a study of shared clonotypes between healthy human individuals. About the research overall: Contributing individuals were two females and a few males aged 18 to 49.

Concerning this clone: The antigen remains undetermined. At the DNA level, this CDR3 is encoded by other sequences in the same sample as well.

Only in-frame clones appear in the TCRdb table, and some are missing; sequencing was by immunoSEQ multiplex PCR. The table has 1,400,000 or so clones, about 98.5% seen once; the top ten hold approximately 0.4%. CDR3 size: 16 residues. The germline V gene has CDR1 ENHRY and CDR2 SYGVKD. Unmatched junction bases numbered 5, after V lost 0 bases and J lost 5 bases. In the CD4+ fraction, cells were divided into CD45RA+ naive and CD45RA-negative memory subsets. Overall study results and limits: The study drew on few donors, limiting represented genetic and exposure-history diversity. Sampling covered blood only; tissue repertoires likely differ.

The chain uses TRBV10-3 and TRBJ1-5; 9 nucleotides line up with TRBD1. The origin of this receptor is a man aged 30 to 39 in good health. What was sequenced was naive CD4+ T cells sorted from blood. Stated subset: CD45RA+ positively selected. CDR3 DNA sequence: TGTGCCATCAGTGAGTCAAAGACAGGGGGAGATCAGCCCCAGCATTTT. Amino acids: CAISESKTGGDQPQHF.